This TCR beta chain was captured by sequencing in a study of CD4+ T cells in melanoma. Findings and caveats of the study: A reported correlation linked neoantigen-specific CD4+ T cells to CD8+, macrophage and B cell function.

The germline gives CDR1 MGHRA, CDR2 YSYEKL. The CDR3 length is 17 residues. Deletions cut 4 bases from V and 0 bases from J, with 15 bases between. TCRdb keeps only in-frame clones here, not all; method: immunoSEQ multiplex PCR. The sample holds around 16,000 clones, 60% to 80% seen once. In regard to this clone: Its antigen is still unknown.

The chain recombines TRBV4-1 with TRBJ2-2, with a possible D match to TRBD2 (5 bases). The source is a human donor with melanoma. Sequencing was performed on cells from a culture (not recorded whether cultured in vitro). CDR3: CASSPQARATNTGELFF. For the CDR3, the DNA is TGCGCCAGCAGCCCCCAGGCGAGGGCCACGAACACCGGGGAGCTGTTTTTT.